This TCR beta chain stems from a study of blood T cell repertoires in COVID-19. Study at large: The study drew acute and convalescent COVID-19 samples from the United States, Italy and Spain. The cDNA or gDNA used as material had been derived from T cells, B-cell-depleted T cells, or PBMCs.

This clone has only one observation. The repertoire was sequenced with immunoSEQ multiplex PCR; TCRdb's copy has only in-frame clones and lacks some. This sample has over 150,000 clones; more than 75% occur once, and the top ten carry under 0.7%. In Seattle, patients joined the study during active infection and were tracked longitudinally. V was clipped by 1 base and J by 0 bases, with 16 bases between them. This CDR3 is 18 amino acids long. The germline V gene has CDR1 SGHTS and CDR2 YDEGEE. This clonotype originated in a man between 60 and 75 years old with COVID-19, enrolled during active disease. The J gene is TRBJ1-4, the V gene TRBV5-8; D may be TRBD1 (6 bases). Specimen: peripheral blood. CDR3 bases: TGTGCCAGCAGCTTGATGGAGGGGGGGATTGCAACTAATGAAAAACTGTTTTTT. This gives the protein CASSLMEGGIATNEKLFF.